A selection of T cell receptor beta chains follows, all from one sample in a study of cytomegalovirus exposure and HLA in healthy donors. Produced via immunoSEQ multiplex PCR; TCRdb's table is partial and in-frame only. The top ten hold under 1% of the sample, which has under 200,000 clones, approximately 85% seen once. The sample comprised PBMCs. Receptor source: a girl aged 2 to 10 in good health and CMV-seropositive. Both conserved end residues are part of each CDR3. D genes are given only for firm matches. Only part of the rows carry a size: once, few, many, or a class if the clone is expanded.

V	size	J	D	length	CDR3	DNA
TRBV30	.	TRBJ1-6	TRBD1	13	CAWKAGGGSPLHF	TGTGCCTGGAAGGCAGGGGGAGGCTCACCCCTCCACTTT
TRBV6-6	.	TRBJ1-3	.	14	CASSYEASGNTIYF	TGTGCCAGCAGTTACGAAGCCTCTGGAAACACCATATATTTT
TRBV14	.	TRBJ1-2	TRBD1	15	CASSPYRGGNYGYTF	TGTGCCAGCAGCCCTTACAGGGGGGGTAACTATGGCTACACCTTC
TRBV6-4	medium-sized	TRBJ2-2	TRBD2	15	CASSGTSGNTGELFF	TGTGCCAGCAGTGGTACTAGCGGGAACACCGGGGAGCTGTTTTTT
TRBV30	.	TRBJ2-5	.	11	CAWTNFETQYF	TGTGCCTGGACTAACTTTGAGACCCAGTACTTC
TRBV5-1	.	TRBJ2-3	TRBD1	16	CASSLGNRDSSDTQYF	TGCGCCAGCAGCCTTGGGAACAGGGACAGTTCAGATACGCAGTATTTT
TRBV5-4	.	TRBJ2-5	TRBD2	15	CASSSGLAGAETQYF	TGTGCCAGCAGCTCTGGACTAGCGGGAGCGGAGACCCAGTACTTC
TRBV5-1	.	TRBJ2-6	.	15	CASTSGESGANVLTF	TGCGCCAGCACCTCCGGGGAGTCTGGGGCCAACGTCCTGACTTTC
TRBV4-1	.	TRBJ2-2	TRBD2	18	CASSGVTGLAGATGELFF	TGCGCCAGCAGCGGAGTTACGGGACTAGCGGGAGCCACCGGGGAGCTGTTTTTT
TRBV13	.	TRBJ1-2	TRBD1	16	CASSLGTGGAKNGYTF	TGTGCCAGCAGCCTAGGGACAGGGGGCGCGAAAAATGGCTACACCTTC
TRBV5-4	.	TRBJ1-2	.	13	CASSLEGKGGYTF	TGTGCCAGCAGCTTGGAGGGGAAGGGTGGCTACACCTTC
TRBV11-2	.	TRBJ2-3	TRBD2	17	CASSLEASGRYTDTQYF	TGTGCCAGCAGCTTAGAGGCTAGCGGACGATACACAGATACGCAGTATTTT
TRBV5-4	.	TRBJ2-5	.	12	CASSFSGGTQYF	TGTGCCAGCAGCTTTAGCGGAGGGACCCAGTACTTC
TRBV13	.	TRBJ2-7	TRBD2	15	CASTMGGSPYYEQYF	TGTGCCAGCACTATGGGCGGGAGCCCCTACTACGAGCAGTACTTC
TRBV9	.	TRBJ1-2	.	16	CASSVYPKAGNYGYTF	TGTGCCAGCAGCGTGTACCCGAAGGCAGGAAACTATGGCTACACCTTC
TRBV5-5	.	TRBJ2-7	TRBD2	15	CASSPSMSTSALRGF	TGTGCCAGCAGCCCCTCGATGTCGACTAGCGCTCTGAGAGGGTTC
TRBV7-3	.	TRBJ2-4	TRBD1	16	CASSLKGATAQNIQYF	TGTGCCAGCAGCTTAAAGGGGGCAACGGCCCAAAACATTCAGTACTTC
TRBV9	.	TRBJ2-3	.	15	CASSVDQISTDTQYF	TGTGCCAGCAGCGTAGATCAGATTAGCACAGATACGCAGTATTTT
TRBV7-2	few	TRBJ2-5	TRBD1	17	CASSLYRTGLYQETQYF	TGTGCCAGCAGTCTTTACCGGACAGGGTTGTACCAAGAGACCCAGTACTTC
TRBV11-2	once	TRBJ2-7	.	13	CASSLVYGYEQYF	TGTGCCAGCAGCTTAGTCTACGGGTACGAGCAGTACTTC
TRBV30	.	TRBJ1-5	.	13	CAWSVRQDQPQHF	TGTGCCTGGAGTGTACGACAGGATCAGCCCCAGCATTTT
TRBV28	.	TRBJ2-7	TRBD2	17	CASSLSYSSGSHYEQYF	TGTGCCAGCAGTTTATCCTATTCTAGCGGGAGCCACTACGAGCAGTACTTC
TRBV21-1	once	TRBJ2-3	.	17	CASSKVNGRAYTDTQYF	TGTGCCAGCAGCAAAGTTAACGGGAGGGCTTACACAGATACGCAGTATTTT
TRBV28	.	TRBJ2-7	TRBD2	15	CATFRRAGGPYEQYF	TGTGCCACCTTCCGAAGAGCGGGAGGGCCTTACGAGCAGTACTTC
TRBV13	few	TRBJ2-2	.	13	CASSLRGGGELFF	TGTGCCAGCAGTCTCAGGGGCGGCGGGGAGCTGTTTTTT
TRBV28	.	TRBJ2-7	TRBD1	16	CASSLWRETGGYEQYF	TGTGCCAGCAGTTTATGGAGGGAGACAGGGGGTTACGAGCAGTACTTC
TRBV23-1	.	TRBJ2-7	.	20	CASSQMGFRVSGPFSYEQYF	TGCGCCAGCAGTCAAATGGGTTTCAGAGTGAGCGGACCTTTCTCCTACGAGCAGTACTTC
TRBV6-5	.	TRBJ2-7	TRBD2	16	CASSYSLRVAGMEQYF	TGTGCCAGCAGTTACTCGCTCAGGGTAGCGGGTATGGAGCAGTACTTC
TRBV27	.	TRBJ1-4	.	15	CASSLSMFREEKLFF	TGTGCCAGCAGTTTATCGATGTTCCGAGAGGAAAAACTGTTTTTT
TRBV28	.	TRBJ2-3	.	12	CASSLETDTQYF	TGTGCCAGCAGTTTGGAGACAGATACGCAGTATTTT
TRBV11-3	.	TRBJ2-7	TRBD2	15	CASRHRREISYEQYF	TGTGCCAGCAGGCATAGGCGGGAGATCTCCTACGAGCAGTACTTC
TRBV6-1	.	TRBJ1-5	.	14	CASRRVYGNQPQHF	TGTGCCAGCCGAAGAGTCTATGGCAATCAGCCCCAGCATTTT
TRBV19	once	TRBJ1-4	TRBD1	13	CASSLTGGEKLFF	TGTGCCAGTAGTCTTACAGGGGGCGAAAAACTGTTTTTT
TRBV10-2	.	TRBJ2-1	TRBD2	20	CASSGSGGLACIFPYNEQFF	TGCGCCAGCAGTGGATCCGGTGGACTAGCGTGCATTTTCCCTTACAATGAGCAGTTCTTC
TRBV7-9	.	TRBJ2-2	.	15	CASSHILTDTGELFF	TGTGCCAGCAGCCATATCCTCACTGACACCGGGGAGCTGTTTTTT
TRBV11-2	.	TRBJ2-3	TRBD2	14	CASSPSGVTDTQYF	TGTGCCAGCAGCCCGAGCGGGGTCACAGATACGCAGTATTTT
TRBV30	.	TRBJ2-7	TRBD2	14	CAWNPSGSTYEQYF	TGTGCCTGGAACCCTAGCGGGAGTACCTACGAGCAGTACTTC
TRBV27	.	TRBJ2-1	.	11	CASTFYNEQFF	TGTGCCAGCACCTTCTACAATGAGCAGTTCTTC
TRBV7-3	.	TRBJ2-3	TRBD2	15	CASSPTSVSTDTQYF	TGTGCCAGCAGCCCCACTAGCGTTAGCACAGATACGCAGTATTTT
TRBV11-3	.	TRBJ2-5	.	12	CASSSGAETQYF	TGTGCCAGCAGCTCCGGAGCAGAGACCCAGTACTTC
TRBV19	.	TRBJ2-3	.	13	CASSTQHTDTQYF	TGTGCCAGTAGTACCCAACACACAGATACGCAGTATTTT
TRBV7-9	few	TRBJ2-1	TRBD2	15	CASSLIGRGYNEQFF	TGTGCCAGCAGCTTAATCGGGAGGGGTTACAATGAGCAGTTCTTC
TRBV4-1	.	TRBJ2-1	TRBD2	16	CASSQDPAGTYNEQFF	TGCGCCAGCAGCCAAGATCCAGCGGGAACCTACAATGAGCAGTTCTTC
TRBV30	.	TRBJ2-1	.	14	CAWSVSRVTHSQFF	TGTGCCTGGAGTGTGAGTCGGGTGACGCACTCCCAGTTCTTC
TRBV5-1	.	TRBJ2-6	.	16	CASSLARGSGANVLTF	TGCGCCAGCAGCTTGGCCCGGGGGTCTGGGGCCAACGTCCTGACTTTC
TRBV12-5	.	TRBJ2-3	.	14	CASGQDWLTDTQYF	TGTGCTAGTGGTCAGGACTGGCTCACAGATACGCAGTATTTT
TRBV5-6	.	TRBJ2-3	TRBD2	13	CASTWGGADTQYF	TGTGCCAGTACCTGGGGGGGGGCAGATACGCAGTATTTT
TRBV30	.	TRBJ2-5	TRBD2	14	CAWTSGSIGETQYF	TGTGCCTGGACTAGCGGGAGTATTGGGGAGACCCAGTACTTC
TRBV27	.	TRBJ2-3	.	14	CASSGLLYLDTQYF	TGTGCCAGCAGTGGGCTTCTTTATCTCGATACGCAGTATTTT
TRBV28	.	TRBJ2-1	TRBD2	16	CASSRTSAGYYNEQFF	TGTGCCAGCAGCCGTACCTCAGCGGGATACTACAATGAGCAGTTCTTC
TRBV15	.	TRBJ2-1	TRBD2	16	CATSREKSGRSGEQFF	TGTGCCACCAGCAGAGAGAAAAGCGGGAGAAGTGGTGAGCAGTTCTTC
TRBV5-1	.	TRBJ2-5	TRBD2	14	CASSLQAGGETQYF	TGCGCCAGCAGCTTGCAAGCGGGAGGAGAGACCCAGTACTTC
TRBV11-3	.	TRBJ1-4	.	18	CASSPIARALTTNEKLFF	TGTGCCAGCAGCCCGATCGCGAGGGCCTTGACAACTAATGAAAAACTGTTTTTT
TRBV7-9	once	TRBJ2-2	TRBD2	19	CASSLNSWTSLPDTGELFF	TGTGCCAGCAGCCTCAACTCGTGGACTAGCCTCCCTGACACCGGGGAGCTGTTTTTT